What follows are 11 T cell receptor beta chains derived from one specimen sequenced in a study of T cell repertoires in cytomegalovirus infection. TCRdb recomputed calls from the reads with MiXCR, one row per CDR3 protein. The sample lists about 260,000 distinct CDR3 sequences, roughly an eighth occurring once. The sequenced material came from PBMCs. Receptors originate from a human donor in good health (CMV status not recorded). Some clones in this sample may be carry-over from other donors' samples.

This clonotype showed up many times. The chain recombines TRBV7-8 with TRBJ2-7, with D possibly called TRBD1 or TRBD2 (5 bases each). V was trimmed by 4 bases and J by 7 bases, leaving 14 bases between them. Germline CDR1 reads SGHVS; CDR2 reads FQNEAQ. This CDR3 is 13 amino acids long. This CDR3 is CASSSTGTLEQYF. DNA of the CDR3: TGTGCCAGCAGCTCCACCGGGACCCTGGAGCAGTACTTC.

This clonotype was detected many times. The rearrangement joins TRBV7-2 to TRBJ2-1; a weak D match, TRBD2 (6 bases). The V end lost 1 base, the J end lost 0 bases, and 13 bases lay between the germline ends. CDR3 length equals 17 residues. Per germline, CDR1 SGHTA and CDR2 FQGNSA. CDR3 in DNA: TGTGCCAGCAGCTTAGGCATAGCGGCTAGCTCCTACAATGAGCAGTTCTTC. This gives the protein CASSLGIAASSYNEQFF. Drawing the rest from reference TRBV7-2 and TRBJ2-1, the complete variable domain is GAGVSQSPSNKVTEKGKDVELRCDPISGHTALYWYRQSLGQGLEFLIYFQGNSAPDKSGLPSDRFSAERTGGSVSTLTIQRTQQEDSAVYLCASSLGIAASSYNEQFFGPGTRLTVL.

This clonotype has a count of ten or more. This chain connects TRBV6-1 to TRBJ1-2; a possible D gene is TRBD1 (5 bases). Germline assignment: CDR1 MNHNS and CDR2 SASEGT. Trimming shortened V by 4 bases and J by 2 bases, and 14 bases separated the two germline ends. The CDR3 covers 15 residues. CDR3 coding DNA: TGTGCCAGCAGTGGTAGACAGACGCCGAACTATGGCTACACCTTC. Translation: CASSGRQTPNYGYTF.

In this sample, this clonotype turned up a few times. The chain recombines TRBV6-6 with TRBJ1-2; possibly TRBD1 for D (6 bases). The CDR3 is 14 residues long. Between the trimmed V and J ends, which lost 6 bases and 2 bases, there was a span of 13 bases. Germline-derived CDR1 and CDR2 are MNHNY and SVGAGI (reference sequence). The CDR3, as DNA: TGTGCCAGCAGCAGGAACAGGGCGAACTATGGCTACACCTTC. Translation: CASSRNRANYGYTF.

The gene calls are TRBV23-1 and TRBJ2-5; TRBD1 matches at 10 bases. TRBV23-1 is recorded as an ORF, its role being uncertain. V was pared by 3 bases and J by 3 bases, with 13 bases of the junction left unmatched. CDR3 length equals 18 residues. The CDR3, as DNA: TGCGCCAGCAGTCACGACAGGGGGCTAGCCATGGGGAAAGAGACCCAGTACTTC. This codes for CASSHDRGLAMGKETQYF.

The rearrangement joins TRBV6-1 to TRBJ2-3; 7 nucleotides agree with TRBD2. The CDR3 is made up of 14 amino acids. J lost 9 bases, V lost 5 bases, and 11 bases had no gene match. The germline V gene has CDR1 MNHNS and CDR2 SASEGT. The CDR3 nucleotides read TGTGCCAGCAGTTTAGGACTAGGTCTGGGCACGCAGTATTTT. Protein product: CASSLGLGLGTQYF.

This clonotype was detected only a few times. V and J are TRBV28 and TRBJ1-6; tentative D call: TRBD1 (6 bases). The length of the CDR3 is 14 residues. V was clipped by 7 bases and J by 9 bases, with 16 bases between them. CDR1 MDHEN and CDR2 SYDVKM come from the germline V gene. CDR3 DNA sequence: TGTGCCAGCATACCTGGGACATGGGGTTCACCCCTCCACTTT. Translated: CASIPGTWGSPLHF.

The V and J genes are TRBV29-1 and TRBJ2-5; 7 nucleotides align to TRBD1. This CDR3 is 11 amino acids long. Trimming removed 8 bases from V and 5 bases from J; junction bases left unmatched: 5. From germline, CDR1 is SQVTM and CDR2 ANQGSEA. DNA of the CDR3: TGCAGCCACAGGGGCCGGGAGACCCAGTACTTC. The encoded protein is CSHRGRETQYF.

There are many counts of this clonotype. This chain uses TRBV27 with TRBJ1-5; TRBD1 matches 9 bases. Germline assignment: CDR1 MNHEY and CDR2 SMNVEV (reference sequence). The trim removed 2 bases at V and 7 bases at J, leaving 6 bases unmatched. CDR3 size: 15 residues. The CDR3 DNA reads as TGTGCCAGCAGTTTAGGACGTGACAGGGGGCAGCCCCAGCATTTT. This translates into CASSLGRDRGQPQHF.

This clonotype has just a few counts. V and J are TRBV19 and TRBJ2-1; 8 nucleotides match TRBD1. Germline V CDR1 and CDR2: LNHDA, SQIVND (reference sequence). The trim removed 6 bases at V and 2 bases at J, leaving 6 bases unmatched. This CDR3 comprises 15 residues. For the CDR3, the DNA is TGTGCCAGTAGGATGAGGGGACAGGCCTACAATGAGCAGTTCTTC. Its protein is CASRMRGQAYNEQFF.

CDR3 residues: CASSYKAGRVSYEQYF. The CDR3 nucleotides are TGTGCCAGCAGTTACAAAGCGGGAAGGGTGTCCTACGAGCAGTACTTC. This chain links TRBV6-1 with TRBJ2-7, with 7 positions matching TRBD2. V lost 5 bases, J lost 1 base, and 11 bases stayed unmatched. Germline CDR1 is MNHNS and CDR2 is SASEGT. The CDR3 is 16 residues long.